This T cell receptor beta chain was recorded in a study of CD8+ T cells in alopecia areata. Study-wide results and caveats: Lesional scalp displayed greater clonality than normal scalp, most notably in alopecia totalis/universalis. The study found TCR sharing across patients less clear than in mice, possibly for HLA reasons. Normal skin's resident alphabeta T cells are also sequenced in scalp samples.

RNA was extracted and reverse transcribed into cDNA as the sequencing template. Using immunoSEQ multiplex PCR, the repertoire was profiled, and TCRdb retains in-frame clones only, with some absent. This sample yields about 110,000 clones, of which 55% to 60% are seen a single time; 20% to 25% belongs to the top ten. The germline V and J ends were trimmed by 3 bases and 0 bases, with 12 bases remaining between them. The germline CDR1 and CDR2 sequences are MGHRA and YSYEKL. The CDR3 runs to 15 residues. Of note for this clone: Antigen: not known.

Alopecia areata patients provided lesional scalp punch biopsies and peripheral blood. This TCR was sampled from a human donor with alopecia areata. Sample: NKG2D-low CD8+ T cells sorted from blood. The genes are TRBV4-1 and TRBJ2-7; D is possibly TRBD1 (6 bases). This CDR3 reads CASSQPDRLSYEQYF. The CDR3 coding sequence is TGCGCCAGCAGCCAGCCGGACAGACTCTCCTACGAGCAGTACTTC.